The clone carrying this T cell receptor beta chain was detected only a few times. What it recognizes is unknown. Other nucleotide sequences in the sample specify the same CDR3. The protocol was immunoSEQ multiplex PCR, while the TCRdb copy is restricted to in-frame clones and leaves out a portion. The table has fewer than 900,000 clones, roughly 90% seen once. The data were obtained in a study of Ad26.COV2.S vaccination and SARS-CoV-2 variants. Study background: Dosing was one shot or two shots 56 days apart.

General study points: Spike-specific TCR breadth in vaccine recipients exceeded that seen in placebo recipients.

The treatment: roughly 18 received Ad26.COV2.S at low or high dose, single or two shots; 5 received placebo; per-sample allocation not given. Samples came from day 63 after the first vaccine or placebo injection. An adult aged 18-55 years in Boston served as the donor. Ad26.COV2.S expressed prefusion-stabilized spike from the original Wuhan strain. The V gene's germline CDR1 is MNHNS and CDR2 SASEGT. Trimming removed 3 bases at V and 4 bases at J, with 7 bases between. This CDR3 contains 13 residues. The input for sequencing was peripheral blood, taken in a trial of Ad26.COV2.S vaccine versus placebo. The rearrangement links TRBV6-1 to TRBJ1-3; D call uncertain. The source of this sequence is a person aged 18-65 years who received the Ad26.COV2.S COVID-19 vaccine or a placebo. CDR3 sequence reads: CASSDPTGNTIYF. CDR3 DNA sequence: TGTGCCAGCAGTGATCCGACAGGAAACACCATATATTTT.